The 5 T cell receptor beta chains given below trace back to one sample, sequenced in a study of blood T cell repertoires in COVID-19 (TCRdb year 2020). Libraries were made using the immunoSEQ multiplex PCR assay. TCRdb re-hosts the immuneACCESS table, in-frame sequences only. Its copies lack some clones; in the studies checked, an unresolved V gene accounts for under half of them, and the cause for the rest is not known. Counted in this sample were 130,000 or so clones; 84% of them appeared once. The ten largest clones capture 3% to 3.5% of the sample. Sequencing input: PBMCs or T cells enriched from blood (not recorded which). The receptor source for this set is a woman aged 45-60 years with acute COVID-19.

This chain links TRBV15 with TRBJ1-1; 8 nucleotides align to TRBD1. The J segment lost 0 bases and the V segment lost 1 base, leaving 7 bases of the junction unmatched. Germline loops: CDR1 LNHNV, CDR2 YYDKDF (reference sequence). This CDR3 is built from 17 residues. As DNA, the CDR3 is TGTGCCACCAGCAGAGGCTTGACAGGGGATTTGAACACTGAAGCTTTCTTT. Its translation is CATSRGLTGDLNTEAFF.

The chain has TRBV27 and TRBJ2-7; tentative D call: TRBD1 (6 bases). CDR1 is MNHEY and CDR2 is SMNVEV in the germline V gene (reference sequence). This CDR3 contains 15 residues. V shed 6 bases and J shed 2 bases, with 17 bases lying between them. The CDR3 loop is CASRIGQQYTYEQYF. The CDR3 DNA reads TGTGCCAGCAGGATTGGACAGCAATATACCTACGAGCAGTACTTC.

The chain uses TRBV7-2 and TRBJ2-7; TRBD2 matches 10 bases. Germline-derived CDR1 and CDR2 are SGHTA and FQGNSA. This CDR3 contains 15 residues. V shed 4 bases and J 1 base; nucleotides not matched to a gene: 4. CDR3 DNA sequence: TGTGCCAGCAGCTCCGGACTAGCGGATTCCTACGAGCAGTACTTC. Its protein product is CASSSGLADSYEQYF.

In nucleotides, the CDR3 is TGTGCCACCAGCAGCTACGGACTAGCGGCGAACACCGGGGAGCTGTTTTTT. This encodes CATSSYGLAANTGELFF. The rearrangement uses TRBV15 and TRBJ2-2, with 10 bases lining up with TRBD2. Per germline, CDR1 LNHNV and CDR2 YYDKDF (reference sequence). This CDR3 contains 17 residues. The ends lost 3 bases at V and 0 bases at J; junction bases unmatched: 4.

Only one count was recorded for this clone. This sequence joins TRBV4-1 and TRBJ2-7; weak D call: TRBD2 (6 bases). V lost 1 base and J lost 1, with 17 bases in between. Germline CDR1 and CDR2: MGHRA and YSYEKL. This CDR3 comprises 17 residues. This CDR3 is CASSQAGGVSSSYEQYF. For the CDR3, the DNA is TGCGCCAGCAGCCAAGCTGGAGGGGTCTCATCATCCTACGAGCAGTACTTC.